The sequence of this TCR beta chain was determined in a study of T cell changes during pregnancy in multiple sclerosis (dated by TCRdb to between 2018 and 2020). A note on the overall study: In women with multiple sclerosis, the researchers looked at how the T cell repertoire shifted as pregnancy progressed.

Note on this clone: What this receptor recognizes is not known. Qualities for individual bases were not recorded, and no much larger clone is one base off.

The method behind the library was the immunoSEQ multiplex PCR assay. TCRdb obtained this table from immuneACCESS and retained in-frame rearrangements with V and J assigned. These tables miss some clones; where compared with another copy, unresolved V genes account for less than half of the shortfall, and the remainder is unexplained. The sample table shows about 22,000 clones, and approximately 90% are seen once. The top ten hold 0.65% to 0.85% of the sample. Inclusive of the bounding cysteine and phenylalanine, the CDR3 is 16 residues long. Of the read, only the CDR3 DNA is kept; its 48 bases are in frame from base 1. The germline V gene sets CDR1 to KGHSH and CDR2 to LQKENI. Relative to germline, V is 3 bases shorter and J is 6 bases shorter, with 17 bases between their ends.

This clonotype originated in a female donor with multiple sclerosis, enrolled in a pregnancy study. The sample here was CD4+ T cells from peripheral blood mononuclear cells, taken in the third trimester of pregnancy. The rearrangement combines TRBV18 with TRBJ2-2, with the D gene not clear enough to name. In nucleotides, the sequence is TGTGCCAGCTCACCCCGAGTCTCGGGTTTCGCCGGGGAGCTGTTTTTT. This is translated as CASSPRVSGFAGELFF. The full variable domain, with segments outside the CDR3 supplied by the reference TRBV18 and TRBJ2-2 proteins, appears as NAGVMQNPRHLVRRRGQEARLRCSPMKGHSHVYWYRQLPEEGLKFMVYLQKENIIDESGMPKERFSAEFPKEGPSILRIQQVVRGDSAAYFCASSPRVSGFAGELFFGEGSRLTVL.